A selection of T cell receptor beta chains follows, all from one sample in a study of T cells after yellow fever vaccination. TCRdb re-called the 5' RACE reads through MiXCR, storing one row per CDR3 protein. The table has approximately 600,000 distinct CDR3 sequences, about 12% seen once. The sequences come from PBMCs, collected on the day of the yellow fever booster vaccination. The receptors here all came from a man aged 30 to 39 who received the YFV17D yellow fever vaccine. The conserved cysteine and the conserved F or W are not part of the CDR3 here.

V: TRBV12-3/TRBV12-4; J: TRBJ2-5; CDR3: ASSAGLGTQY
V: TRBV27; J: TRBJ1-2; CDR3: ASSPDRGYGYT
V: TRBV28; J: TRBJ2-7; CDR3: ASSSALVTPRLTYEQY
V: TRBV10-1; J: TRBJ2-7; CDR3: ASPKLDRGNEQY
V: TRBV7-2; J: TRBJ1-1; CDR3: ASGTGVTEAF
V: TRBV20-1; J: TRBJ2-7; CDR3: SASGHGNYEQY
V: TRBV30; J: TRBJ2-1; CDR3: AWQEGYNEQF
V: TRBV6-5; J: TRBJ1-4; CDR3: ASSYSPQSTNEKLF
V: TRBV12-3/TRBV12-4; J: TRBJ2-1; CDR3: ASSLGLAGVANEQF
V: TRBV7-7; J: TRBJ2-2; CDR3: ASSPGAGELF